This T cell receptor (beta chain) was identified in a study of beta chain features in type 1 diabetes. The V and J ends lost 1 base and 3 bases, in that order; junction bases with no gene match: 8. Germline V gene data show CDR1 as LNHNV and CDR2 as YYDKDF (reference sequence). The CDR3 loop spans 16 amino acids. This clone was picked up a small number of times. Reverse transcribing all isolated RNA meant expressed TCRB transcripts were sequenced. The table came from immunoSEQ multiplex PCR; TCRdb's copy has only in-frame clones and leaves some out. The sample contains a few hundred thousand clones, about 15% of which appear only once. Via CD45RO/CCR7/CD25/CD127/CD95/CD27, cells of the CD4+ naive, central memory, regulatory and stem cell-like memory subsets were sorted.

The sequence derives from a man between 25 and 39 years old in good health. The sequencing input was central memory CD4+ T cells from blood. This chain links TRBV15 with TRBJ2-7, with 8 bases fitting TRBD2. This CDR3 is CATSRGETSEIYEQYF. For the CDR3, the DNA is TGTGCCACCAGCAGAGGCGAGACTAGCGAGATCTACGAGCAGTACTTC.